This T cell receptor (beta chain) was observed in a study of T cell repertoires in cytomegalovirus infection. Study summary: It was the public TCR beta signatures that indicated both CMV infection and matching HLA type. Findings of the study overall: Summed frequency of public TCR beta families distinguished CMV carriers with the relevant HLA.

Each CDR3 protein gets one entry after TCRdb re-called the reads with MiXCR. Found here are some 920,000 distinct CDR3 sequences, roughly 30% of them singletons; the top ten hold roughly an eighth. The CDR3 spans 13 residues. V lost 8 bases and J lost 2; bases outside the gene matches: 5. The germline V gene encodes CDR1 MNHEY and CDR2 SVGEGT. Of note for this clonotype: The antigen remains undetermined.

This specimen consisted of cultured CD8+ T cells from PBMCs, obtained from culture after CMV antigen stimulation. The source is a human donor in good health (CMV status not recorded). Some clones in this sample may be carry-over from other donors' samples. This chain links TRBV6-2 or TRBV6-3 with TRBJ1-1, with TRBD1 matching over 7 bases. The CDR3 here is CASLTGSNTEAFF. The CDR3 DNA follows: TGTGCCAGCTTGACAGGGTCAAACACTGAAGCTTTCTTT.